This TCR beta chain appears in the sequencing data of a study of regulatory T cells in long-lasting Graves disease. Broader study findings: It was in persistent disease that TRBV28, TRBJ1-2 and TRBJ2-5 were favored. Those with persistent Graves' had less TCR diversity than newly diagnosed patients.

Points on this clonotype: Antigen specificity is unknown.

CDR3-region Arm-PCR and iRepertoire HTBI primers produced the TCR beta libraries. TCRdb used MiXCR to reprocess the multiplex PCR reads, holding one entry per CDR3 protein. The data contain about 660,000 distinct CDR3 sequences, 30% of them singletons. V shed 8 bases, J shed 2 bases, and the junction held 8 bases outside the gene matches. Germline V gene data show CDR1 as SQVTM and CDR2 as ANQGSEA. The CDR3 has 13 residues. Time point specified: persistent/refractory GD, antithyroid drugs over 5 years with positive TRAb. RNA from PBMCs was the source of the TCR library. The chain is built from TRBV29-1 and TRBJ2-7, with 8 positions matching TRBD1. This receptor was identified in a female donor with Graves disease. Sequencing was performed on peripheral blood mononuclear cells (PBMCs), taken when the disease was refractory, from a patient treated with antithyroid drugs. In nucleotides, the CDR3 is TGCAGCAAAGACAGGGGCGCTCCCTACGAGCAGTACTTC. Amino acid sequence: CSKDRGAPYEQYF.